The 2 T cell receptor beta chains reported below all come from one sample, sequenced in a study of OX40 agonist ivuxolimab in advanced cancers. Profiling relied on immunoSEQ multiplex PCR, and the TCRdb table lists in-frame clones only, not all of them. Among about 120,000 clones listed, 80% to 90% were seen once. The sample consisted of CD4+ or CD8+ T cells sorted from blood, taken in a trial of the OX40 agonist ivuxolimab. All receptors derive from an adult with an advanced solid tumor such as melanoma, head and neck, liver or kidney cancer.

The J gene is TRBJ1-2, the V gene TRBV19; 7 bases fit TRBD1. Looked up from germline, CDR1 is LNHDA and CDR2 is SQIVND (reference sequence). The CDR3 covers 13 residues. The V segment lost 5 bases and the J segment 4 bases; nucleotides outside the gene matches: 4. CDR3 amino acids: CASSPGQFYGYTF. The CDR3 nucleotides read TGTGCCAGTAGTCCGGGACAGTTCTATGGCTACACCTTC.

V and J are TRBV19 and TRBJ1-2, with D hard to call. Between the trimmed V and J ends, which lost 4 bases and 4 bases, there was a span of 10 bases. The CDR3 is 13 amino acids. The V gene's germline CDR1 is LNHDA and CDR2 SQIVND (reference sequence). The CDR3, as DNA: TGTGCCAGTAGTACACAGCTCATCTATGGCTACACCTTC. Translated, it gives CASSTQLIYGYTF.